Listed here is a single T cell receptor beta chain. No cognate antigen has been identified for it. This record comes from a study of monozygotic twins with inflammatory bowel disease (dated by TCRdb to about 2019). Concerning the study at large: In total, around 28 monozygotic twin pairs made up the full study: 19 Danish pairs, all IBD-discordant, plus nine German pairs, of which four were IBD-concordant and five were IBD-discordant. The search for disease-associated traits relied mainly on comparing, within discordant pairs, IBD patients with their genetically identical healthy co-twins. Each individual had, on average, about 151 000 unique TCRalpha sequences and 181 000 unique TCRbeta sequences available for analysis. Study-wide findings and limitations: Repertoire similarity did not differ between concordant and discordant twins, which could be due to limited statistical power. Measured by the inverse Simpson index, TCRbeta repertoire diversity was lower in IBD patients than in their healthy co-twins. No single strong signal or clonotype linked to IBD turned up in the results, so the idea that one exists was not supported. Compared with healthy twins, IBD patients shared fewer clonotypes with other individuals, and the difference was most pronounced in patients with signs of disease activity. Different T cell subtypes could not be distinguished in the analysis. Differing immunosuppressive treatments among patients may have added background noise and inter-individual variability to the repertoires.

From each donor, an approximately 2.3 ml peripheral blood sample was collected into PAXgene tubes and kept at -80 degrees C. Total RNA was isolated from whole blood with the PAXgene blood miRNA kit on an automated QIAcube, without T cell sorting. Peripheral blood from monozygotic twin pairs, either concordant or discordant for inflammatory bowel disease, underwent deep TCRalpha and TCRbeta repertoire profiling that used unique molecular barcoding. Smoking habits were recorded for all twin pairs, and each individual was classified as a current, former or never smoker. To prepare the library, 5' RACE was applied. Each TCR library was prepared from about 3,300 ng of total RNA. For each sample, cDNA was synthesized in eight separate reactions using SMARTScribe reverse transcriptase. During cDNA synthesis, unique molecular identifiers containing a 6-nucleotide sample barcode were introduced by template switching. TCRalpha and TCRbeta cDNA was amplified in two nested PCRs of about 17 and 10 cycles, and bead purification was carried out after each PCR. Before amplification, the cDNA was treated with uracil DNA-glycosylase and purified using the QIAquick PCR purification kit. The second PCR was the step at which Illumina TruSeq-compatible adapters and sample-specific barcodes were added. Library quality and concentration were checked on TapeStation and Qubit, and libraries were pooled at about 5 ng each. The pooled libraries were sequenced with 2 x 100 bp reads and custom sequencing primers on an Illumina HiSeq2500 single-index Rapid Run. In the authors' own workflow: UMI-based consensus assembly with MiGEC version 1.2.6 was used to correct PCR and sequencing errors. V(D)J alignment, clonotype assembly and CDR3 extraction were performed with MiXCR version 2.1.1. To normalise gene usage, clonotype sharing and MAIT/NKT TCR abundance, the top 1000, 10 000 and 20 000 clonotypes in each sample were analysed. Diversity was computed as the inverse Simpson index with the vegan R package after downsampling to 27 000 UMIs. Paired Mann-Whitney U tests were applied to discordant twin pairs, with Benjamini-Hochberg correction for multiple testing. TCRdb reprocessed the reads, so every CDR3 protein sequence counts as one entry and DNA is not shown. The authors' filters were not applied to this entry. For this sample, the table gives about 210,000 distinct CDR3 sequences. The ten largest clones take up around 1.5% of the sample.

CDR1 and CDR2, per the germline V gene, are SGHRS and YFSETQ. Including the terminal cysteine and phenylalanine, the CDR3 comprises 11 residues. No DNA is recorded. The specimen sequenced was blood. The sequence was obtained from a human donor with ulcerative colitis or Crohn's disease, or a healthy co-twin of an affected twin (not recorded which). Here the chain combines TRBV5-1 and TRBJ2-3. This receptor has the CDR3 CASRWSDTQYF.